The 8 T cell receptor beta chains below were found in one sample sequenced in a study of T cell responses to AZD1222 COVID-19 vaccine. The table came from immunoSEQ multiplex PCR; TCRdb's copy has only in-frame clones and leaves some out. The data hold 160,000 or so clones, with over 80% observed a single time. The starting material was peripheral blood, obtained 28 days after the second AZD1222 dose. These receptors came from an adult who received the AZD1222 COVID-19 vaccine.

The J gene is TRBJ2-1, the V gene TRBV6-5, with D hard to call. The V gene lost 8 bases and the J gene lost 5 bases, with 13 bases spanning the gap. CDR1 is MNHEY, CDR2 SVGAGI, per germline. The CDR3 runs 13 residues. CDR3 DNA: TGTGCCAGCGCCTTTCAGTCCCACAATGAGCAGTTCTTC. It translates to CASAFQSHNEQFF.

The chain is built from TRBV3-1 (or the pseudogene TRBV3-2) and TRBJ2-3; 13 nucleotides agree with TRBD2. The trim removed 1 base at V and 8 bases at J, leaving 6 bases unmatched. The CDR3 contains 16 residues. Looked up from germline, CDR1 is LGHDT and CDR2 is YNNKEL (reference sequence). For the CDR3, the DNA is TGTGCCAGCAGCCAAGGGACTAGCGGGAGTGGGGGTACGCAGTATTTT. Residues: CASSQGTSGSGGTQYF.

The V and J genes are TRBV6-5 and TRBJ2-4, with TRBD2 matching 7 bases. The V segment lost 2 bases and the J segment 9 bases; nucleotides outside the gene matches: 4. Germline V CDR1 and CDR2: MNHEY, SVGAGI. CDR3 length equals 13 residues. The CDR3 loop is CASSYGEGGIQYF. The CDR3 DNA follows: TGTGCCAGCAGTTACGGGGAGGGCGGCATTCAGTACTTC.

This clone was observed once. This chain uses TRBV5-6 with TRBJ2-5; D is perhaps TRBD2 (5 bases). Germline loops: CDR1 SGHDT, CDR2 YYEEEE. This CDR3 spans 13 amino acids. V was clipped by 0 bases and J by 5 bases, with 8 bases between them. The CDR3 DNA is TGTGCCAGCAGCTTGGCCGGGATCGAGACCCAGTACTTC. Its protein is CASSLAGIETQYF.

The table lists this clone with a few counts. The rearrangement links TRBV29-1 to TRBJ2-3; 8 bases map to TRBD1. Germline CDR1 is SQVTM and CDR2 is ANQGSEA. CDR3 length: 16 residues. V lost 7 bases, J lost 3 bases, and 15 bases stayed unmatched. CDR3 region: CSAQGALTGATDTQYF. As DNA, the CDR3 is TGCAGCGCGCAAGGGGCCTTGACAGGGGCGACAGATACGCAGTATTTT.

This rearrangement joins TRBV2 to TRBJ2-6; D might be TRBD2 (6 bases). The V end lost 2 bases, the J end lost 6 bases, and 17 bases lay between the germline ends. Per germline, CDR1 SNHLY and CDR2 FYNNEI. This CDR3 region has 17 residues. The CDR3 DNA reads TGTGCCAGCAGTGAAAGAGGACTACCTAGTGAGGCCAACGTCCTGACTTTC. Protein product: CASSERGLPSEANVLTF.

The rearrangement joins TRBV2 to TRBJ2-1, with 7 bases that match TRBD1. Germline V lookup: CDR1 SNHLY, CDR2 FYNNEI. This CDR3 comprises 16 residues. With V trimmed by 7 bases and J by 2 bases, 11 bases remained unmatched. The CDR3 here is CASTLAGQATYNEQFF. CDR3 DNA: TGTGCCAGCACCCTCGCAGGACAGGCAACCTACAATGAGCAGTTCTTC. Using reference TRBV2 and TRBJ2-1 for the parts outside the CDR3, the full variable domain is EPEVTQTPSHQVTQMGQEVILRCVPISNHLYFYWYRQILGQKVEFLVSFYNNEISEKSEIFDDQFSVERPDGSNFTLKIRSTKLEDSAMYFCASTLAGQATYNEQFFGPGTRLTVL.

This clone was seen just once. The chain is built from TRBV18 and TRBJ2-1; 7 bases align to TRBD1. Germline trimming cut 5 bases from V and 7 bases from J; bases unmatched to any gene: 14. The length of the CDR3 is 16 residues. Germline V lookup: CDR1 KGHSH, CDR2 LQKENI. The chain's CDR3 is CASSSTPGQLPNEQFF. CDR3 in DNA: TGTGCCAGCTCATCGACCCCGGGACAGCTTCCGAATGAGCAGTTCTTC.